This TCR beta chain was found in a study of cytomegalovirus exposure and HLA in healthy donors. Across the study: About 179 million T cells yielded some 120 million unique TCR beta sequences in earlier analysis. Points from the study as a whole: Most TCR sequences were uncommon, yet certain public TCRs appeared in many donors.

The PCR was carried out with 60 Vbeta primers and 13 Jbeta primers. Assay: immunoSEQ multiplex PCR; the TCRdb copy retains only in-frame clones and omits some. This table holds 65,000 or so clones, 70% to 80% found once. With regard to this clone: Its antigen is not known.

The CDR3 has 17 amino acids. V was pared by 0 bases and J by 5 bases, with 8 bases of the junction left unmatched. CDR1 and CDR2 (germline): SGHVS, FNYEAQ. The chain has TRBV7-6 and TRBJ1-2; 11 nucleotides agree with TRBD1. The TCR was taken from a woman between 35 and 50 years old in good health and CMV-seropositive. Sequenced sample: PBMCs. CDR3 sequence (DNA): TGTGCCAGCAGCTTAGCGCCTCCCGGGACAGGGGGGTATGGCTACACCTTC. Amino acid sequence: CASSLAPPGTGGYGYTF.